This TCR beta chain stems from a study of CD8 T cells in ankylosing spondylitis. Study-level findings and limits: Blood of patients with ankylosing spondylitis appeared to be characterized by a TCR beta motif of several highly homologous variants. Significant enrichment of disease-linked clones was reported in matched ankylosing spondylitis synovial fluid. Disease-linked clones had a CD8+ phenotype and relatively low frequency in peripheral blood. Earlier studies detected some motif variants in reactive arthritis synovial fluid and blood.

V was shortened by 7 bases and J by 0 bases, with 9 bases between the two germline ends. CDR1 and CDR2 from the germline V gene are MNHNS and SASEGT. This CDR3 is 13 amino acids long. Library preparation for TCR beta used quantitative 5'-RACE with molecular barcodes. TCRdb independently ran MiXCR on the 5' RACE reads; one entry per CDR3 protein. Of a few hundred thousand distinct CDR3 sequences in the sample, 20% to 25% were seen once. Concerning this clonotype: Its antigen is unidentified.

The V gene is TRBV6-1, the J gene TRBJ1-2, with a weak D call TRBD1 (6 bases). The TCR comes from a male donor with ankylosing spondylitis. What was sequenced was blood, either unsorted or a sorted T cell fraction (not recorded which). The CDR3 DNA reads TGTGCCAGCACTGCAGGGGCTAACTATGGCTACACCTTC. It codes for CASTAGANYGYTF.